This passage covers 10 T cell receptor beta chains from one sample sequenced in a study of T cells in Graves' hyperthyroidism and ophthalmopathy (dated by TCRdb to the late 2010s). Library construction relied on multiplex PCR. Data came from an Illumina HiSeq 2000. The TCR beta CDR3 regions were amplified from the RNA transcripts. A first-round RT-PCR of the TCR CDR3 used the HTBI primer set with the Qiagen OneStep RT-PCR kit. The public reads were quality trimmed at Q25 with fastp and then assembled into clones with MiXCR by TCRdb, keeping productive beta chains. When rows share a CDR3 protein, they turn into one entry using the most common DNA and genes. In this sample the table shows hundreds of thousands of distinct CDR3 sequences, about a sixth of which occur a single time. The ten largest clones take up roughly 3.4% of the sample. Specimen: blood. The receptors originated from a woman aged 40 to 50 with Graves' ophthalmopathy.

The chain carries TRBV29-1 and TRBJ1-1, with D possibly TRBD1 on 6 matching bases. The CDR3 extends over 13 amino acids. Germline V CDR1 and CDR2: SQVTM, ANQGSEA. Trimming shortened V by 4 bases and J by 5 bases, and 14 bases separated the two germline ends. CDR3 amino acids: CSVVEGGKTEAFF. The CDR3, as DNA: TGCAGCGTTGTAGAGGGGGGAAAGACTGAAGCTTTCTTT.

The sample holds many counts of this clonotype. The V call is TRBV30, the J call TRBJ1-2, with D possibly matching TRBD1 (5 bases). Trimming pared 3 bases from V and 8 bases from J, leaving 16 bases between. Per the germline V gene, CDR1 is GTSNPN and CDR2 is SVGIG (reference sequence). The CDR3 extends over 13 amino acids. The CDR3 nucleotides read TGTGCCTGGAGGAGGACAAAACGGCGCGGCTACACCTTC. Encoded protein: CAWRRTKRRGYTF.

The table lists this clonotype with a few counts. The V gene is TRBV20-1, the J gene TRBJ2-3, with TRBD2 matching 11 bases. CDR3 length: 14 residues. Looked up from germline, CDR1 is DFQATT and CDR2 is SNEGSKA (reference sequence). V shed 5 bases, J shed 4 bases, and the junction held 5 bases outside the gene matches. The CDR3 sequence is CSALLAGAADTQYF. CDR3 nucleotide sequence: TGCAGTGCTTTACTAGCGGGAGCCGCAGATACGCAGTATTTT.

This clonotype was counted ten times or more. V is TRBV28 and J is TRBJ1-5, with no clear D. Per germline, CDR1 MDHEN and CDR2 SYDVKM. The CDR3 is 15 amino acids. Deletions cut 7 bases from V and 6 bases from J, with 19 bases between. CDR3 region: CASTPSWALSQPQHF. DNA for the CDR3: TGTGCCAGCACCCCCAGCTGGGCTTTGAGTCAGCCCCAGCATTTT.

This sequence joins TRBV2 and TRBJ2-3; 7 positions agree with TRBD1. CDR3 size: 14 residues. Trimming at V came to 3 bases and at J to 4 bases, leaving 4 bases not matched to a gene. CDR1 and CDR2 (germline): SNHLY, FYNNEI. DNA of the CDR3: TGTGCCAGCAGTGAGAGGGGGCGTGCAGATACGCAGTATTTT. Amino acid sequence: CASSERGRADTQYF.

The chain carries TRBV9 and TRBJ2-1, with D possibly TRBD2 on 6 matching bases. Germline loops: CDR1 SGDLS, CDR2 YYNGEE. V gave up 0 bases and J gave up 4 bases, with 14 bases separating them. This CDR3 contains 16 residues. As DNA, the CDR3 is TGTGCCAGCAGCGTAGGGGTGGGAGGAGGGTACAATGAGCAGTTCTTC. Amino acid sequence: CASSVGVGGGYNEQFF.

The chain couples TRBV20-1 to TRBJ1-4, with D uncertain. This CDR3 contains 13 residues. CDR1 DFQATT and CDR2 SNEGSKA come from the germline V gene (reference sequence). Trimming took 1 base from V and 4 from J, leaving 7 bases between them. In DNA, the CDR3 is TGCAGTGCTAGAGGTTCCCATAATGAAAAACTGTTTTTT. As protein: CSARGSHNEKLFF.

This clonotype was detected ten times or more. The chain links TRBV20-1 to TRBJ2-3; D might be TRBD2 (7 bases). V shed 3 bases and J shed 5 bases, with 15 bases lying between them. This CDR3 has 14 amino acids. Germline CDR1 is DFQATT and CDR2 is SNEGSKA (reference sequence). As DNA, the CDR3 is TGCAGTGCTAGTGGTCCGAGGGGGGGAGATACGCAGTATTTT. Amino acids: CSASGPRGGDTQYF.

This clonotype was picked up many times. The chain couples TRBV19 to TRBJ1-2, with a weak D call TRBD1 (6 bases). This CDR3 is 12 amino acids long. CDR1 LNHDA and CDR2 SQIVND come from the germline V gene (reference sequence). The V end was cut by 10 bases, the J end by 2 bases, with 11 bases between. The CDR3 spells CATRQDNYGYTF. In DNA, the CDR3 is TGTGCCACCAGACAGGACAACTATGGCTACACCTTC.

The table lists this clonotype with many counts. The rearrangement uses TRBV3-1 and TRBJ2-7, with 12 bases identical to TRBD2. The CDR3 totals 17 residues. Losses at the gene ends were 4 bases for V and 2 bases for J; bases not matched to a gene: 9. Germline V lookup: CDR1 LGHDT, CDR2 YNNKEL (reference sequence). CDR3 loop: CASSPRTSGEWAYEQYF. CDR3 DNA sequence: TGTGCCAGCAGCCCCCGGACTAGCGGGGAATGGGCCTACGAGCAGTACTTC.